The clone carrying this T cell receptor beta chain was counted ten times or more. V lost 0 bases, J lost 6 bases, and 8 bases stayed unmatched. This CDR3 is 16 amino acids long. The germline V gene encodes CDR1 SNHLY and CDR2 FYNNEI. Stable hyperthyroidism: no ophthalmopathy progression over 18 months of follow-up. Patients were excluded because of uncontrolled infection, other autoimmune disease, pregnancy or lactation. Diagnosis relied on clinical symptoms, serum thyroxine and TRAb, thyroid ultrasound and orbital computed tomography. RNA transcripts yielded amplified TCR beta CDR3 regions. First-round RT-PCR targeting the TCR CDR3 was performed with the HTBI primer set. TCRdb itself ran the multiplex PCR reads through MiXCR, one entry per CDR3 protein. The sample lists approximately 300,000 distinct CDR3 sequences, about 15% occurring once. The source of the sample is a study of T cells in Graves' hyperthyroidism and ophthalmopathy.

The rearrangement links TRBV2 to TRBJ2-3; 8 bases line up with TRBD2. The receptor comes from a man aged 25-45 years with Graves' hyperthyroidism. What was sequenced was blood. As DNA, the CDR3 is TGTGCCAGCAGTGAAGCGCCGGGACTAGGGATGGATACGCAGTATTTT. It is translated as CASSEAPGLGMDTQYF.